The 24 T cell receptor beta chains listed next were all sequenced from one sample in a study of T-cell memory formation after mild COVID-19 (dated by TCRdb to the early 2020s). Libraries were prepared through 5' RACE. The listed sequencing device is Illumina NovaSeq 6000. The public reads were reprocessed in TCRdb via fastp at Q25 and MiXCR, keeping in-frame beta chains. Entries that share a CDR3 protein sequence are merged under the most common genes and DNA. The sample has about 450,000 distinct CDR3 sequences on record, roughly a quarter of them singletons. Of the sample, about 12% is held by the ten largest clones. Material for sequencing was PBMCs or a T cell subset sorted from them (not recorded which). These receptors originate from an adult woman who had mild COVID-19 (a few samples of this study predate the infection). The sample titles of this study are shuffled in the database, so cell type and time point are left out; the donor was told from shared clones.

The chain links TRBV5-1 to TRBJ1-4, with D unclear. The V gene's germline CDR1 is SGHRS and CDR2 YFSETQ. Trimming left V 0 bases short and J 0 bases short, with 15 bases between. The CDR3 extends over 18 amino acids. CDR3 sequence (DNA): TGCGCCAGCAGCTTGGGGTCGCGGGGAGTATCAACTAATGAAAAACTGTTTTTT. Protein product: CASSLGSRGVSTNEKLFF.

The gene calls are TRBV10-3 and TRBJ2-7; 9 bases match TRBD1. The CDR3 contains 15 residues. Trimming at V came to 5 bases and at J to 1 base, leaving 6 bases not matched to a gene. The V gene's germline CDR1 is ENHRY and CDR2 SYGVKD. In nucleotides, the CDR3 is TGTGCCATCAGTTCCCCGGGACAGGGATCCTACGAGCAGTACTTC. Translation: CAISSPGQGSYEQYF.

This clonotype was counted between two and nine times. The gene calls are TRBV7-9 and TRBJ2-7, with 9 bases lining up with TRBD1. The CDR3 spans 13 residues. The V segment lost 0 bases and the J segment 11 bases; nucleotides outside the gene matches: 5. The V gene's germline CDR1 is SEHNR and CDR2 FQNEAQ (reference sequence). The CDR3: CASSLAQGASKYF. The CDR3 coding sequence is TGTGCCAGCAGCTTAGCACAGGGGGCGTCGAAGTACTTC.

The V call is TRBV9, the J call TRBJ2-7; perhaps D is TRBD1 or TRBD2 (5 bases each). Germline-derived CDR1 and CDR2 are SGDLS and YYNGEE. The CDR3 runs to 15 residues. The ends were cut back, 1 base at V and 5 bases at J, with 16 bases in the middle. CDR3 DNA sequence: TGTGCCAGCAGCGTACTCCCGGGGACGACCAACGAGCAGTACTTC. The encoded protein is CASSVLPGTTNEQYF.

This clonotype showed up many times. DNA of the CDR3: TGCGCCAGCAGCCCGACTAGCGGGGGTGAGACCCAGTACTTC. Its protein is CASSPTSGGETQYF. V gene TRBV5-1 combines with J gene TRBJ2-5, with 12 nucleotides matching TRBD2. Germline trimming cut 4 bases from V and 5 bases from J; bases unmatched to any gene: 3. The CDR3 loop spans 14 amino acids. Germline CDR1 and CDR2: SGHRS and YFSETQ. The complete variable domain, with remaining parts taken from reference TRBV5-1 and TRBJ2-5, reads KAGVTQTPRYLIKTRGQQVTLSCSPISGHRSVSWYQQTPGQGLQFLFEYFSETQRNKGNFPGRFSGRQFSNSRSEMNVSTLELGDSALYLCASSPTSGGETQYFGPGTRLLVL.

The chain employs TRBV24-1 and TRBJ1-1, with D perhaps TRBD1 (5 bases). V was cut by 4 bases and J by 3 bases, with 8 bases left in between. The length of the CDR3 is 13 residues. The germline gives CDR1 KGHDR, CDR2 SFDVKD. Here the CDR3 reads CATSDRQYTEAFF. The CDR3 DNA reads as TGTGCCACCAGTGACCGACAGTACACTGAAGCTTTCTTT.

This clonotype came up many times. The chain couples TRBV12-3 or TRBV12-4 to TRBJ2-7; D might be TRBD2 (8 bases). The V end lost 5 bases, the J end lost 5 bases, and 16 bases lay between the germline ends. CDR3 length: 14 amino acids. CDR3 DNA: TGTGCCAGCAGTCCGGGAGGGCAGGGGGACGAGCAGTACTTC. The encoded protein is CASSPGGQGDEQYF.

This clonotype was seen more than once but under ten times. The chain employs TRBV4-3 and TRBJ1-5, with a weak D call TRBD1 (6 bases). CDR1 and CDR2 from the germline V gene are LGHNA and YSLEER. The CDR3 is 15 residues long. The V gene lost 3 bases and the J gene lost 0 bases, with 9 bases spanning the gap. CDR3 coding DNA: TGCGCCAGCAGCCAGGACAGCTATAGCAATCAGCCCCAGCATTTT. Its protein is CASSQDSYSNQPQHF.

CDR3 sequence reads: CASSSRGATGPTDTQYF. The DNA of the CDR3 is TGTGCCAGCAGCTCGAGGGGGGCGACAGGGCCCACAGATACGCAGTATTTT. V and J are TRBV7-9 and TRBJ2-3; a possible D gene is TRBD1 (7 bases). Per germline, CDR1 SEHNR and CDR2 FQNEAQ (reference sequence). Trimming cost V 4 bases and J 2 bases, with 19 bases left between them. The CDR3 length is 17 residues. The full variable domain, with the rest looked up from reference TRBV7-9 and TRBJ2-3, is DTGVSQNPRHKITKRGQNVTFRCDPISEHNRLYWYRQTLGQGPEFLTYFQNEAQLEKSRLLSDRFSAERPKGSFSTLEIQRTEQGDSAMYLCASSSRGATGPTDTQYFGPGTRLTVL.

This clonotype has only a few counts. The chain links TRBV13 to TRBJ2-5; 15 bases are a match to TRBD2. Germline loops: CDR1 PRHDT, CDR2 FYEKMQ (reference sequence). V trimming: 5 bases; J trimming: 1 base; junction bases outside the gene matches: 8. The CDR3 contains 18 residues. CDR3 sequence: CASSLGLAGGRGQETQYF. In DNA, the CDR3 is TGTGCCAGCAGCCTGGGACTAGCGGGGGGTCGAGGCCAAGAGACCCAGTACTTC.

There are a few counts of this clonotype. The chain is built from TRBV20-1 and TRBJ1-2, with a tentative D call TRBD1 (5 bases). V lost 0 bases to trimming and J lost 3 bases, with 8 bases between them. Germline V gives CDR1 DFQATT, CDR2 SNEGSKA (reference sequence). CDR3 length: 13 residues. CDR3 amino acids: CSAREAGDYGYTF. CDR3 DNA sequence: TGCAGTGCTAGAGAAGCGGGGGACTATGGCTACACCTTC.

The CDR3 here is CASSANGGDYTSYEQYF. As DNA, the CDR3 is TGTGCCAGCAGTGCAAACGGTGGGGACTACACCTCCTACGAGCAGTACTTC. V is TRBV6-1 and J is TRBJ2-7; 7 bases match TRBD2. Germline CDR1 MNHNS, CDR2 SASEGT. The CDR3 has 17 amino acids. The ends lost 4 bases at V and 0 bases at J; junction bases unmatched: 12.

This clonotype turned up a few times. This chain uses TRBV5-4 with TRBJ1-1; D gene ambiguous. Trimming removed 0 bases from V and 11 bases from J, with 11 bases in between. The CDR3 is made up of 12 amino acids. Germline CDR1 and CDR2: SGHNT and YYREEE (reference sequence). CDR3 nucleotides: TGTGCCAGCAGCTTGGATAGGAATAAGGCTTTCTTT. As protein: CASSLDRNKAFF.

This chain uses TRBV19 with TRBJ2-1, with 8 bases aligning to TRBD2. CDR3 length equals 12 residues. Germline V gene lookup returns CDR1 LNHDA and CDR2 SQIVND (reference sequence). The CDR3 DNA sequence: TGTGGAAGCGGGAGTAAGTACAATGAGCAGTTCTTC. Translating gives CGSGSKYNEQFF.

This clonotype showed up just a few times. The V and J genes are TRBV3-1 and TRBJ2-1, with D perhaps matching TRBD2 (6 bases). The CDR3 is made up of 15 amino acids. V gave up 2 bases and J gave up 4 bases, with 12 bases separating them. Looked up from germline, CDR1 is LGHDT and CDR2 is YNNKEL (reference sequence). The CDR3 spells CASSQMSGRYNEQFF. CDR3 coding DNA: TGTGCCAGCAGCCAAATGAGCGGGCGTTACAATGAGCAGTTCTTC.

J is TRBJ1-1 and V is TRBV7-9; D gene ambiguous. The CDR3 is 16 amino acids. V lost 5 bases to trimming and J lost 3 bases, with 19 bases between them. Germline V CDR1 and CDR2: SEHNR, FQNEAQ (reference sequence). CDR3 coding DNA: TGTGCCAGCAGCCCCCCCTTCGATATGGGGTACACTGAAGCTTTCTTT. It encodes CASSPPFDMGYTEAFF.

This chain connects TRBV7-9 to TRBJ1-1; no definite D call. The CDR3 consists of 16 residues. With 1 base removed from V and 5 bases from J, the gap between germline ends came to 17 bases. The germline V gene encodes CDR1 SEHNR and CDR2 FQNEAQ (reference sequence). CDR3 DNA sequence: TGTGCCAGCAGCTTAGAATCCCCTTTGGCGGGGACTGAAGCTTTCTTT. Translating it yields CASSLESPLAGTEAFF.

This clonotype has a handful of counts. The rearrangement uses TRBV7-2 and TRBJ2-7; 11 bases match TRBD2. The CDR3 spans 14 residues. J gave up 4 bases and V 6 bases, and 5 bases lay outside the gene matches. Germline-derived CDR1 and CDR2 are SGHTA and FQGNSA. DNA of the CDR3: TGTGCCAGCAGGCTAGCGGGGGGTTTTTACGAGCAGTACTTC. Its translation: CASRLAGGFYEQYF.

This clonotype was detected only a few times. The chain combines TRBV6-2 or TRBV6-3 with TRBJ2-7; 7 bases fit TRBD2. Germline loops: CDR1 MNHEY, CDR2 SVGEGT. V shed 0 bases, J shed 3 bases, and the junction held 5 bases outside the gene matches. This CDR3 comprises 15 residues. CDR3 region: CASSYSGREIYEQYF. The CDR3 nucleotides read TGTGCCAGCAGTTACTCTGGGCGGGAGATCTACGAGCAGTACTTC.

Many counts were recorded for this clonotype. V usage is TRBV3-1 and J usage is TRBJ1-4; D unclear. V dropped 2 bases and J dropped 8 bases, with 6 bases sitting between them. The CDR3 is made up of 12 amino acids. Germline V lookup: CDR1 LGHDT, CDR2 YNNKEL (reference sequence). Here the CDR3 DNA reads TGTGCCAGCAGCCAACATGGGGAAAAACTGTTTTTT. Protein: CASSQHGEKLFF.

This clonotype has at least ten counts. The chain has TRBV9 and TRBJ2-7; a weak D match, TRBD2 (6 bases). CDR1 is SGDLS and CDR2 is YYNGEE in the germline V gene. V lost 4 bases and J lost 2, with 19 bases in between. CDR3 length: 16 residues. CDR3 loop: CASSPPPRDGTYEQYF. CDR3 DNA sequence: TGTGCCAGCAGCCCCCCCCCGCGGGACGGAACCTACGAGCAGTACTTC.

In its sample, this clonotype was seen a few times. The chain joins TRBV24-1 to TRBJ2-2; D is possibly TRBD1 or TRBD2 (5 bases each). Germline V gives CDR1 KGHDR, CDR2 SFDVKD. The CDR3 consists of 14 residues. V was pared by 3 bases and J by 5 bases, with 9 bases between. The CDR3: CATSDVGATGELFF. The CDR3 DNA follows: TGTGCCACCAGTGATGTCGGGGCAACCGGGGAGCTGTTTTTT.

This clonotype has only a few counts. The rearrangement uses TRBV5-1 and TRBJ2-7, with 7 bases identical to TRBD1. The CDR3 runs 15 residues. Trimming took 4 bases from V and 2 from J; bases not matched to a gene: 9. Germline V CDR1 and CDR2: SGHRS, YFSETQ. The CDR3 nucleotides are TGCGCCAGCAGCCCCGGGGACAGAAGGCCCTACGAGCAGTACTTC. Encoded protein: CASSPGDRRPYEQYF.

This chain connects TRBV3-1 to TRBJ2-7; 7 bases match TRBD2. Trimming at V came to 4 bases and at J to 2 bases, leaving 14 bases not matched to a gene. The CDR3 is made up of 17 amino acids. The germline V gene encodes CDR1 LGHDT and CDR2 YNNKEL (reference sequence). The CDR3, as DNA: TGTGCCAGCAGCCGGGATCGGGAGGCGCGAGTCACCTACGAGCAGTACTTC. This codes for CASSRDREARVTYEQYF.